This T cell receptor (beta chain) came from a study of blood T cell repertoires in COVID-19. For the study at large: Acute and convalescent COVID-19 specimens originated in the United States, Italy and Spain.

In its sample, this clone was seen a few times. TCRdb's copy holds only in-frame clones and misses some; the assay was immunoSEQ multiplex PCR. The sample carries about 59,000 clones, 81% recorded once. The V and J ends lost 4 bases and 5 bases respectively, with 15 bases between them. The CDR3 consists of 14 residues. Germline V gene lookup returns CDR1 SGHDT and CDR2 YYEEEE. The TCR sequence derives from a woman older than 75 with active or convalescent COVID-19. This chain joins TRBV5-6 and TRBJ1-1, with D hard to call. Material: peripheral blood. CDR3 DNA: TGTGCCAGCAGCCGAGCCCTACTCCATACTGAAGCTTTCTTT. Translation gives CASSRALLHTEAFF.